Sequencing of this T cell receptor beta chain was carried out in a study of regulatory T cells in long-lasting Graves disease (dated by TCRdb to the early 2020s). Turning to the overall study: Persistent Graves' disease was defined as antithyroid drug treatment for over 5 years with persistently positive TSH receptor autoantibodies. Patients with persistent Graves' disease were compared with patients with newly diagnosed Graves' disease using TCR sequencing and RNA sequencing of peripheral blood. The study was conducted in China and was registered as a clinical trial. TCR sequencing covered around 13 persistent and some 20 newly diagnosed Graves' disease patients, approximately 33 samples in total. Antithyroid drugs had been taken for around 9.8 years on average by persistent Graves' disease patients in the clinical cohort.

This specimen's time point label, per the study, means: persistent/refractory GD, antithyroid drugs over 5 years with positive TRAb. For both TCR sequencing and RNA sequencing, RNA was extracted from PBMCs using TRIzol. The diagnosis of Graves' disease followed American Thyroid Association guidelines. Recruitment of patients was carried out at an endocrinology department in Xi'an, China. From each patient, 7.5 to 10 milliliters of peripheral blood was collected into an EDTA anticoagulant tube. Ficoll Paque Plus density gradient separation was used to isolate PBMCs, and no additional T cell sorting was done. RNA quality was checked with an Agilent 2100 Bioanalyzer and agarose gel, and concentration with a NanoDrop 2000. Between the V and J ends, shortened by 2 bases and 0 bases respectively, the junction contains 14 bases. The CDR3 starts with the cysteine, ends with the phenylalanine, and has 16 residues. The kept DNA is CDR3 alone, 48 bases in frame from the first base. CDR1 and CDR2, looked up from the germline V gene (reference sequence), are LGHDT and YNNKEL.

Libraries were prepared through multiplex PCR. For sequencing, an Illumina HiSeq 4000 was employed. CDR3 regions were amplified by Arm-PCR with iRepertoire HTBI primers to construct TCR beta libraries. PCR products were gel purified before sequencing. From the authors' description of their analysis: Across samples, around 62 TRBV and 15 or so TRBJ segments were identified and used for gene usage analysis of CDR3 amino acid clonotypes. Filtered high-quality paired reads were merged into contigs using COPE and FqMerger. BLAST was used to align contigs to IMGT TRBV, TRBD and TRBJ reference genes, and CDR3 was defined according to IMGT. Any clonotype with a frequency above 0.1% was counted as a highly expanded clone. Shannon entropy was used to measure repertoire diversity, and the Gini coefficient was used to measure V-J evenness. Public clonotypes were defined as clonotypes shared by more than one individual. In-frame beta chains were kept once TCRdb had trimmed the public reads at Q25 with fastp and called clones with MiXCR. Records with the same CDR3 protein are collapsed into one entry carrying the most frequent genes and DNA. The V and J calls, along with clone size, are taken from TCRdb and not from the paper's own processing. This sample comprises under 500,000 distinct CDR3 sequences, less than 25% of them detected only once. Approximately 8% of the sample comes from the top ten.

Broader findings and caveats from the paper: The study examined only peripheral blood because the primary lesion, thyroid tissue, could not be accessed. Sequencing and analysis were restricted to the TCR beta chain. Persistent disease showed preferential use of TRBV28, TRBJ1-2 and TRBJ2-5, whereas newly diagnosed disease favored TRBV20-1 and TRBJ2-1. Compared with newly diagnosed patients, patients with persistent Graves' disease had lower TCR Shannon entropy and fewer highly expanded clones, which suggests clonal expansion. The authors noted that the small sample size was a limitation that may lower accuracy. More public clonotypes were shared among persistent patients (roughly 2,700) than among newly diagnosed patients (approximately 930).

This clonotype was seen only a few times. The antigen this receptor binds is unknown. No clone much larger than this one lies a single base away; base qualities are absent. Sequencing was performed on peripheral blood mononuclear cells (PBMCs), taken when the disease was refractory, from a patient treated with antithyroid drugs. The receptor comes from a female donor with Graves disease. The chain employs TRBV3-1 and TRBJ2-7; the D gene identity is not certain. The CDR3 region has the sequence CASSQHVARTSYEQYF. The bases are TGTGCCAGCAGCCAACATGTAGCCAGGACCTCCTACGAGCAGTACTTC.